These 2 T cell receptor beta chains originate from one sample sequenced in a study of CD8 T cells in ankylosing spondylitis. TCRdb passed the 5' RACE reads through MiXCR, listing each CDR3 protein once. The sample includes approximately 350,000 distinct CDR3 sequences, roughly 15% of them seen just once. Specimen: blood, either unsorted or a sorted T cell fraction (not recorded which). The receptors stem from a male donor with ankylosing spondylitis or in good health (not recorded which).

The V call is TRBV15, the J call TRBJ2-3, with 11 nucleotides matching TRBD1. From germline, CDR1 is LNHNV and CDR2 YYDKDF (reference sequence). The CDR3 is made up of 15 amino acids. V lost 5 bases to trimming and J lost 6 bases; unmatched junction nucleotides: 7. CDR3 coding DNA: TGTGCCACCAGCTCGGACAGGGGGCGCGCGGATACGCAGTATTTT. Its translation is CATSSDRGRADTQYF.

This clonotype has a count of ten or more. V usage is TRBV5-1 and J usage is TRBJ1-3; the D is unclear. V shed 4 bases and J shed 0 bases, with 8 bases lying between them. The CDR3 is 14 residues long. The germline gives CDR1 SGHRS, CDR2 YFSETQ. CDR3 in amino acids: CASSPDHSGNTIYF. The CDR3 bases are TGCGCCAGCAGCCCGGATCACTCTGGAAACACCATATATTTT.